This section outlines one T cell receptor beta chain sequence together with its context. Some clones are missing from TCRdb's copy, which holds only in-frame ones; the method was immunoSEQ multiplex PCR. The repertoire has tens of thousands of clones, around 95% of them found once; the top ten carry approximately 2.5%. The record originates from a study of cytomegalovirus exposure and HLA in healthy donors. Study-wide background: A subsequent analysis stated that the approximately 110 validation repertoires were run on the same platform as the approximately 700 first-cohort repertoires.

The sequencing sample was made of PBMCs. This clonotype was obtained from a man between 18 and 29 years old in good health and CMV-seronegative.

The CDR3 sequence: CASSDYFGEQFF. DNA for the CDR3: TGTGCCAGCAGCGACTACTTTGGGGAGCAGTTCTTC. The chain combines TRBV7-2 with TRBJ2-1; D is perhaps TRBD2 (5 bases). CDR1 and CDR2 from the germline V gene are SGHTA and FQGNSA. V lost 5 bases and J 10 bases, leaving 12 bases between the germline ends. This CDR3 is 12 amino acids long.